This T cell receptor beta chain was sequenced in a study of T cells after yellow fever vaccination (dated by TCRdb to about 2019). Broadly, across the study: The SMART-Seq v4 Ultra Low Input RNA kit was used to prepare libraries from fractions with low cell numbers. Bulk TCR alpha and beta repertoires were sequenced longitudinally to track T-cell clones before and after primary and booster YFV17D yellow fever vaccination. Two healthy male donors made up the cohort, one aged 18 to 30 years and the other aged 30 to 40 years. Blood was collected at multiple timepoints before and after primary and secondary immunization, and bulk PBMC replicates and cell subsets were isolated.

The paper's findings and limits, for the study overall: After the booster, most clones that had expanded after primary vaccination were detected again (around 96% of CD4 and over 75% of CD8), suggesting broad maintenance of memory. A small fraction of clonotypes showed up in both the CD4 and CD8 compartments, probably as a result of convergent recombination. FACS-sorted repertoires could contain abundant contaminating clonotypes from the bulk population, so computational filtering was required. The secondary T-cell response was found to be weaker but faster than the primary response, with a peak reached on day 5 rather than on day 15. Only two donors were included in the study, so the extent to which the findings can be generalized is limited.

The sample's treatment or condition label is to be understood as: live attenuated yellow fever vaccine strain. PBMCs were isolated from peripheral blood using a standard Ficoll-Paque protocol. With anti-CD3 and anti-CD8 staining plus a dextramer loaded with the yellow fever NS4B epitope peptide, the researchers sorted epitope-specific CD8 T cells. TriZol was used to extract RNA from bulk PBMCs, from CD4 and CD8 fractions, and from dextramer-positive and dextramer-negative fractions. A note on this clonotype: Nothing much larger sits one base from this clone, and base qualities are not available.

TCR cDNA was synthesized by 5'RACE template switching, through which a universal primer site and unique molecular identifiers were introduced. Priming of cDNA synthesis was performed from both the TCR alpha and TCR beta constant segments. Libraries were amplified in two PCR steps, with sample barcodes and sequencing adapters added in the second step. Sequencing of the libraries was done on either Illumina HiSeq 2500 (2x100 bp) or NovaSeq (2x150 bp). The paper's data handling went like this. Demultiplexing of reads and collapsing into UMI consensus sequences were performed with MIGEC, and V(D)J alignment was carried out with MiXCR. Using edgeR on replicate PBMC samples, clonotypes were called vaccine-responding if FDR was below 0.01 and the log2 fold change was above 5 up to day 15. Each bulk clonotype was labeled CD4 or CD8 based on which sequenced repertoire, CD4 or CD8, contained the clonotype at higher abundance. A clonotype counted as NS4B-specific if enriched at least 10-fold in dextramer-positive versus dextramer-negative fractions, with CD4-biased clonotypes left out. TCRdb itself trimmed the public reads at Q25 with fastp, ran MiXCR and retained productive beta chains. A single entry per CDR3 protein holds the most common genes and DNA from its merged rows. The V and J calls and clone size come from TCRdb's table, not from the authors' own analysis. In this sample the table shows approximately 85,000 distinct CDR3 sequences, about an eighth of which occur a single time. The ten largest clones capture approximately 23% of the sample.

CDR1 and CDR2 are read off the germline V gene as MNHEY and SVGAGI. Measured from the cysteine to the phenylalanine, the CDR3 is 15 residues long. The entry retains the CDR3 DNA only, 45 bases that are in frame from base 1. From V the trimming removes 1 base and from J it removes 6 bases, while the gene matches leave 3 bases of the junction unaccounted for. The receptor chain draws on TRBV6-5 and TRBJ1-6; the junction holds 7 bases that match TRBD1. This clonotype originated in a man between 18 and 35 years old who received the YFV17D yellow fever vaccine. The sample consisted of CD8+ T cells not binding an NS4B(214-222) dextramer, sorted from PBMCs, taken more than 20 days after the first yellow fever vaccination. The sample's cell subset or site label is to be understood as: NS4B epitope dextramer-negative CD8 T cells. CDR3 loop: CASSYWGQINSPLHF. The DNA sequence reads TGTGCCAGCAGTTACTGGGGACAGATTAATTCACCCCTCCACTTT.